This TCR beta chain emerged from a study of shared clonotypes between healthy human individuals. The germline gives CDR1 SGHTA, CDR2 FQGNSA. The CDR3 runs 15 residues. After removal of 2 bases from V and 6 bases from J, the junction contained 7 bases not matched to a gene. In its sample, this clone was seen once. Repertoires were generated with immunoSEQ multiplex PCR, while TCRdb's copy carries only in-frame clones and drops some. The data show 1,500,000 or so clones, with 98% seen just once and roughly 0.36% held by the top ten. This sequence was found in a man aged 30 to 39 in good health. The sample comprised naive CD4+ T cells sorted from blood. Documented subset: CD45RA+ positively selected. The chain recombines TRBV7-2 with TRBJ2-1; 7 positions agree with TRBD2. CDR3 amino acids: CASSLRREIGNEQFF. DNA for the CDR3: TGTGCCAGCAGCTTACGGCGGGAGATAGGCAATGAGCAGTTCTTC.